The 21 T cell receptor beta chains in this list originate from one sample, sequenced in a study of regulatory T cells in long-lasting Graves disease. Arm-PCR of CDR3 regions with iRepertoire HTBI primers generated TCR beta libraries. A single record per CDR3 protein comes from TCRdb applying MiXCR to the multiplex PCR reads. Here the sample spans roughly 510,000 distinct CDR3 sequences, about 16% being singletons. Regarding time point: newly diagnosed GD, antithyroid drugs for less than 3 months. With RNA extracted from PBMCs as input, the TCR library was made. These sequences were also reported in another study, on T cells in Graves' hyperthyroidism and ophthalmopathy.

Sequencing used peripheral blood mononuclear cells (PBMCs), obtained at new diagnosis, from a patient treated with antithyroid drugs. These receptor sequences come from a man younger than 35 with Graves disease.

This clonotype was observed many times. CDR3 region: CASSPDTTYEQYF. The CDR3, as DNA: TGTGCCAGCAGCCCGGACACAACCTACGAGCAGTACTTC. The chain employs TRBV5-6 and TRBJ2-7; TRBD1 might be the D (5 bases). The CDR3 is made up of 13 amino acids. CDR1 SGHDT and CDR2 YYEEEE come from the germline V gene. Trimming stripped 4 bases from V and 2 bases from J, with 10 bases between.

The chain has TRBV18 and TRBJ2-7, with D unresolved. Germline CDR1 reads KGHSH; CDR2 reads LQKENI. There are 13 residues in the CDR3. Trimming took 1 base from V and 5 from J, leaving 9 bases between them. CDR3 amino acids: CASSPRRQDEQYF. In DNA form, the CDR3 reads TGTGCCAGCTCACCACGCCGGCAGGACGAGCAGTACTTC.

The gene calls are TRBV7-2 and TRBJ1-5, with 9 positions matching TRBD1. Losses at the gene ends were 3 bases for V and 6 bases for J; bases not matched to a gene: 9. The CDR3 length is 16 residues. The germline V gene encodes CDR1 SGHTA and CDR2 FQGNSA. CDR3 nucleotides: TGTGCCAGCAGCTTCTATATCGGGACAGGGACTCAGCCCCAGCATTTT. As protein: CASSFYIGTGTQPQHF.

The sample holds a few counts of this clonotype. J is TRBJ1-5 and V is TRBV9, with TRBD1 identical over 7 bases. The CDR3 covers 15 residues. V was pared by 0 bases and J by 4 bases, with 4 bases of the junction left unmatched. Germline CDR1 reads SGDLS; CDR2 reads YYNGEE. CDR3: CASSVGGQLNQPQHF. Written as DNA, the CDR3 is TGTGCCAGCAGCGTAGGGGGACAGCTTAATCAGCCCCAGCATTTT.

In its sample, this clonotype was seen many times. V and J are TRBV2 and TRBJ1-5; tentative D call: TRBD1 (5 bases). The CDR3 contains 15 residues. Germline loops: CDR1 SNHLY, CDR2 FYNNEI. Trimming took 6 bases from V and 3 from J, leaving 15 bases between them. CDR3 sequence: CASRAITGPNQPQHF. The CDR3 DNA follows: TGTGCCAGCAGAGCCATTACAGGACCCAATCAGCCCCAGCATTTT.

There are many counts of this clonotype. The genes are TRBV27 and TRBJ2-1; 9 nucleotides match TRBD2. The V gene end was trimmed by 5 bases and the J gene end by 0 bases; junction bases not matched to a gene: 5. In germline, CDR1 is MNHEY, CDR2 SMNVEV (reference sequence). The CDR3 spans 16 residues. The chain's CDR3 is CASSPYSGSSYNEQFF. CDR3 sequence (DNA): TGTGCCAGCAGTCCCTATAGCGGGAGCTCCTACAATGAGCAGTTCTTC.

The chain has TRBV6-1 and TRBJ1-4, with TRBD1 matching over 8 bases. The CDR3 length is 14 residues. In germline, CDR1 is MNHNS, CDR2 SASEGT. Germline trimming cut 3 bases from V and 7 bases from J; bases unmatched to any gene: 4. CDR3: CASSDLQGGEKLFF. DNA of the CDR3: TGTGCCAGCAGTGATTTACAGGGGGGTGAAAAACTGTTTTTT.

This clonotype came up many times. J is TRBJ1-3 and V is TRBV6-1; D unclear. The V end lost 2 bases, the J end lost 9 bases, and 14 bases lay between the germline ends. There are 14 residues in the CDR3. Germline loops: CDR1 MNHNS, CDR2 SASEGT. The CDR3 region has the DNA TGTGCCAGCAGTGAAATGACGTCGAGGGCCACCATATATTTT. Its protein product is CASSEMTSRATIYF.

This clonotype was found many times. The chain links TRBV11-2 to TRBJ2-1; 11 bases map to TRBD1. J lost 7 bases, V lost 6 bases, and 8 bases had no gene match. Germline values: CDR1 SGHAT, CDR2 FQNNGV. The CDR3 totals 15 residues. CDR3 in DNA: TGTGCCAGCAGACGAACCGGGACAGGGGGGAATGAGCAGTTCTTC. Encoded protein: CASRRTGTGGNEQFF.

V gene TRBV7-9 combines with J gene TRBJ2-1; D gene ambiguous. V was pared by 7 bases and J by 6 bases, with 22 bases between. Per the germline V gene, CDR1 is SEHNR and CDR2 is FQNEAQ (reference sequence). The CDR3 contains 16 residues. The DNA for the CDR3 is TGTGCCAGCACCAACCCGCTTCCTCGATTGCGCAATGAGCAGTTCTTC. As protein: CASTNPLPRLRNEQFF. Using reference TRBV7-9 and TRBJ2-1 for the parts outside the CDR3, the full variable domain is DTGVSQNPRHKITKRGQNVTFRCDPISEHNRLYWYRQTLGQGPEFLTYFQNEAQLEKSRLLSDRFSAERPKGSFSTLEIQRTEQGDSAMYLCASTNPLPRLRNEQFFGPGTRLTVL.

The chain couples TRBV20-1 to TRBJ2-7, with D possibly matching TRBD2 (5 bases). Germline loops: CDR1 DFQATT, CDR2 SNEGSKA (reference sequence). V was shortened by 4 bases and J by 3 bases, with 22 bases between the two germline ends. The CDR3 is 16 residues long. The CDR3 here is CSATGSLVGAHYEQYF. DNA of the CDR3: TGCAGTGCTACTGGGAGTCTAGTGGGAGCCCACTACGAGCAGTACTTC.

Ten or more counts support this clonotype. This CDR3 reads CASSRREGGSEQYF. As DNA, the CDR3 is TGCGCCAGCAGTCGGCGGGAAGGCGGATCCGAGCAGTACTTC. V and J are TRBV5-1 and TRBJ2-7; a possible D gene is TRBD2 (6 bases). Germline CDR1 and CDR2: SGHRS and YFSETQ. Trimming removed 5 bases at V and 6 bases at J, with 18 bases between. The CDR3 runs to 14 residues.

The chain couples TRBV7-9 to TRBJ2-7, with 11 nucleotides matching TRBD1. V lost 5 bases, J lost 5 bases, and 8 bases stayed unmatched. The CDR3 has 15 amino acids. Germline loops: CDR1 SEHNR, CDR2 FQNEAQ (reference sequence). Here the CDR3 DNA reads TGTGCCAGCAGCCGATACGGACAGGGGGCCCACGAGCAGTACTTC. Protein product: CASSRYGQGAHEQYF.

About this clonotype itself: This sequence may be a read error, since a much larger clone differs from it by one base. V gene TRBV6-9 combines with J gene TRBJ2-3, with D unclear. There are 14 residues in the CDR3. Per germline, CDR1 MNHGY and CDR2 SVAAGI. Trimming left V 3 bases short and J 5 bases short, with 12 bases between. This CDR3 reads CASSYGPSIDTQYF. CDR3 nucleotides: TGTGCCAGCAGTTACGGGCCCTCCATAGATACGCAGTATTTT.

CDR3 nucleotide sequence: TGTGCCAGTAGTATCCCGCGGGGGGACAATGAGCAGTTCTTC. Protein product: CASSIPRGDNEQFF. The J gene is TRBJ2-1, the V gene TRBV19; 8 bases are a match to TRBD2. V shed 3 bases, J shed 5 bases, and the junction held 3 bases outside the gene matches. This CDR3 spans 14 amino acids. Germline V gene lookup returns CDR1 LNHDA and CDR2 SQIVND (reference sequence).

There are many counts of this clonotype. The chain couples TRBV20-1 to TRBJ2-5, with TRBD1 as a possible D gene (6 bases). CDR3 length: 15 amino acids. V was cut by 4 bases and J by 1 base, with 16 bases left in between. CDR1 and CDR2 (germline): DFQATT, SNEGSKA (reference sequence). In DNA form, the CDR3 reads TGCAGTGCTACAGGGGTCACCCACCGCCAAGAGACCCAGTACTTC. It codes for CSATGVTHRQETQYF.

CDR3 residues: CASVRSYEQYF. For the CDR3, the DNA is TGTGCAAGCGTCCGCTCCTACGAGCAGTACTTC. The rearrangement joins TRBV6-1 to TRBJ2-7; no clear D. The CDR3 runs 11 residues. Germline CDR1 is MNHNS and CDR2 is SASEGT.

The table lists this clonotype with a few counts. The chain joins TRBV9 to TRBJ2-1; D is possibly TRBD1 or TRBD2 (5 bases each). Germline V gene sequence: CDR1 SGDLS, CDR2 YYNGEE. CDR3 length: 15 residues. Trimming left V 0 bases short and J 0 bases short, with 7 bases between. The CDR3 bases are TGTGCCAGCAGCGTAGGAGGGACCTCCTACAATGAGCAGTTCTTC. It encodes CASSVGGTSYNEQFF.

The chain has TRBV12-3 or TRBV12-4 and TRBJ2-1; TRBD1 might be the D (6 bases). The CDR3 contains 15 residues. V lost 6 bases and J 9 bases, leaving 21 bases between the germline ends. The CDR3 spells CASSSTTYRVGEQFF. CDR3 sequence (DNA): TGTGCCAGCAGCTCAACCACCTACAGGGTTGGTGAGCAGTTCTTC.

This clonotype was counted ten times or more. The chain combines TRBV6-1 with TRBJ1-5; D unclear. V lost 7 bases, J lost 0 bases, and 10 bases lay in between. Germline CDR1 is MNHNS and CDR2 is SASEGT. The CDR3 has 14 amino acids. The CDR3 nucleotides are TGTGCCAGCAAGTTGGCGGATAGCAATCAGCCCCAGCATTTT. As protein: CASKLADSNQPQHF.

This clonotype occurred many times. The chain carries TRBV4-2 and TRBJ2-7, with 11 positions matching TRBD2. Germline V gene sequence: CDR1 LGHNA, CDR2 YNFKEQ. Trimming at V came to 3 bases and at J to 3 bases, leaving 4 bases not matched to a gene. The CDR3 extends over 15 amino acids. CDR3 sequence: CASSHSGRAFYEQYF. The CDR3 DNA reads TGTGCCAGCAGCCATAGCGGGAGGGCCTTCTACGAGCAGTACTTC.